This T cell receptor beta chain was observed in a study of T cell changes during pregnancy in multiple sclerosis. V gave up 0 bases and J gave up 4 bases; unmatched junction bases: 5. CDR3 size: 15 residues. Germline CDR1 is SGHRS and CDR2 is YFSETQ. Sequencing was performed with immunoSEQ multiplex PCR; in TCRdb, only in-frame clones are kept and a portion is missing. Of tens of thousands of clones listed, about 90% were seen once; the top ten hold about 0.42%. This receptor was taken from a female donor with multiple sclerosis, enrolled in a pregnancy study. Sequenced here: CD4+ T cells from peripheral blood mononuclear cells, sampled before pregnancy. The chain uses TRBV5-1 and TRBJ2-7; 9 positions agree with TRBD2. CDR3 coding DNA: TGCGCCAGCAGCTTGGAAGTTAGCGGGAGTTACGAGCAGTACTTC. It is translated as CASSLEVSGSYEQYF.